This section outlines one T cell receptor (beta chain) sequence together with its context. This specimen belongs to a study of cytomegalovirus exposure and HLA in healthy donors. This PCR relied on a set of 60 Vbeta primers and 13 Jbeta primers. The repertoire was sequenced with immunoSEQ multiplex PCR; TCRdb's copy has only in-frame clones and lacks some. The sample comprises about 130,000 clones, roughly four fifths of which are singletons, and approximately 1.2% rests with the top ten. V gave up 7 bases and J gave up 2 bases; unmatched junction bases: 12. CDR1 is GTSNPN and CDR2 is SVGIG in the germline V gene (reference sequence). CDR3 length: 15 residues.

The V call is TRBV30, the J call TRBJ2-7; 9 positions match TRBD2. This TCR was recovered from a boy younger than 18 in good health and CMV-seronegative. Material: PBMCs. The CDR3 nucleotides are TGTGCCTTATTTGAGCCGGGACTAGCTACCTACGAGCAGTACTTC. This translates into CALFEPGLATYEQYF.